The 17 T cell receptor beta chains below all came from one sample that was sequenced in a study of cytomegalovirus exposure and HLA in healthy donors. Primers included in the PCR were 60 Vbeta and 13 Jbeta primers. The table came from immunoSEQ multiplex PCR; TCRdb's copy has only in-frame clones and leaves some out. This table has more than 150,000 clones, roughly 82% appearing once. What was sequenced was PBMCs. Receptors originate from a woman in her 50s in good health and CMV-seropositive.

The chain carries TRBV29-1 and TRBJ2-7; TRBD2 might be the D (5 bases). Germline V gene sequence: CDR1 SQVTM, CDR2 ANQGSEA. With 4 bases removed from V and 3 bases from J, the gap between germline ends came to 10 bases. The CDR3 consists of 12 residues. The CDR3 coding sequence is TGCAGCGTTGGTTCCGGGATCTACGAGCAGTACTTC. Protein product: CSVGSGIYEQYF.

This chain connects TRBV30 to TRBJ2-5, with TRBD2 matching 9 bases. CDR1 is GTSNPN, CDR2 SVGIG, per germline (reference sequence). The CDR3 is made up of 14 amino acids. Trimming at V came to 2 bases and at J to 5 bases, leaving 6 bases not matched to a gene. DNA for the CDR3: TGTGCCTGGAGTCGCGGGGGGGCCGGGGAGACCCAGTACTTC. Translation gives CAWSRGGAGETQYF. Looking up the rest from reference TRBV30 and TRBJ2-5 gives the full variable domain: SQTIHQWPATLVQPVGSPLSLECTVEGTSNPNLYWYRQAAGRGLQLLFYSVGIGQISSEVPQNLSASRPQDRQFILSSKKLLLSDSGFYLCAWSRGGAGETQYFGPGTRLLVL.

This chain uses TRBV7-3 with TRBJ1-1, with D possibly being TRBD1 (6 bases). Germline loops: CDR1 SGHTA, CDR2 FQGTGA. This CDR3 contains 16 residues. Trimming left V 0 bases short and J 1 base short, with 12 bases between. In nucleotides, the CDR3 is TGTGCCAGCAGCTTAACGGGGGCAGGAAAGAACACTGAAGCTTTCTTT. It is translated as CASSLTGAGKNTEAFF.

The rearrangement joins TRBV5-1 to TRBJ2-2, with D unclear. The V and J ends lost 0 bases and 4 bases respectively, with 13 bases between them. Germline V lookup: CDR1 SGHRS, CDR2 YFSETQ. This CDR3 has 16 amino acids. CDR3 nucleotides: TGCGCCAGCAGCTTGGCTACGGTGAGGAGCACCGGGGAGCTGTTTTTT. This encodes CASSLATVRSTGELFF.

The V and J genes are TRBV5-1 and TRBJ2-5, with a possible D match to TRBD1 (5 bases). The germline V gene encodes CDR1 SGHRS and CDR2 YFSETQ. This CDR3 contains 14 residues. The V end was cut by 5 bases, the J end by 2 bases, with 13 bases between. The CDR3 region has the DNA TGCGCCAGCAGGGTAGTCGCAGGGCAAGAGACCCAGTACTTC. Amino acid sequence: CASRVVAGQETQYF.

The V and J genes are TRBV28 and TRBJ1-5; no reliable D call. V was shortened by 7 bases and J by 6 bases, with 16 bases between the two germline ends. CDR3 length: 14 amino acids. CDR1 and CDR2 from the germline V gene are MDHEN and SYDVKM. CDR3 DNA: TGTGCCAGCACCAACGGAGGATCCGGTCAGCCCCAGCATTTT. Protein product: CASTNGGSGQPQHF.

V is TRBV27 and J is TRBJ2-1, with TRBD2 matching 7 bases. Germline V gives CDR1 MNHEY, CDR2 SMNVEV (reference sequence). CDR3 size: 14 residues. V gave up 5 bases and J gave up 8 bases; unmatched junction bases: 9. CDR3 DNA: TGTGCCAGCAGTCCCCGAGGGGCGGGGGATGAGCAGTTCTTC. Residues: CASSPRGAGDEQFF.

This chain connects TRBV6-1 to TRBJ2-3; a weak D match, TRBD1 (5 bases). V lost 8 bases, J lost 1 base, and 10 bases lay in between. CDR3 length: 13 amino acids. Germline V gene lookup returns CDR1 MNHNS and CDR2 SASEGT. The CDR3: CASQGSRTDTQYF. As DNA, the CDR3 is TGTGCCAGCCAGGGAAGTCGCACAGATACGCAGTATTTT.

This clone was seen just once. V usage is TRBV7-9 and J usage is TRBJ1-2; D ambiguous. V was shortened by 6 bases and J by 2 bases, with 7 bases between the two germline ends. Looked up from germline, CDR1 is SEHNR and CDR2 is FQNEAQ (reference sequence). The CDR3 sequence is 12 residues long. CDR3 sequence: CASRSGNYGYTF. CDR3 coding DNA: TGTGCCAGCAGGTCGGGGAACTATGGCTACACCTTC. Combining the CDR3 with reference TRBV7-9 and TRBJ1-2 gives the whole variable domain DTGVSQNPRHKITKRGQNVTFRCDPISEHNRLYWYRQTLGQGPEFLTYFQNEAQLEKSRLLSDRFSAERPKGSFSTLEIQRTEQGDSAMYLCASRSGNYGYTFGSGTRLTVV.

This chain uses TRBV7-2 with TRBJ1-2; tentative D call: TRBD1 (6 bases). This CDR3 is built from 13 residues. Germline CDR1 and CDR2: SGHTA and FQGNSA. The ends were cut back, 5 bases at V and 6 bases at J, with 13 bases in the middle. The CDR3 DNA sequence: TGTGCCAGCAGCCCCTACAGGGCCGATGGCTACACCTTC. Translated, it gives CASSPYRADGYTF.

V usage is TRBV11-3 and J usage is TRBJ2-2; tentatively, D is TRBD1 (6 bases). The CDR3 length is 17 residues. Germline CDR1 SGHNT, CDR2 YENEEA. Trimming cost V 4 bases and J 1 base, with 16 bases left between them. CDR3 in DNA: TGTGCCAGCAGCTCTGGGGGCGGACGGAGGAACACCGGGGAGCTGTTTTTT. It is translated as CASSSGGGRRNTGELFF.

The chain is built from TRBV7-9 and TRBJ2-3, with TRBD1 identical over 7 bases. V gave up 5 bases and J gave up 3 bases; unmatched junction bases: 5. The CDR3 loop spans 14 amino acids. Germline values: CDR1 SEHNR, CDR2 FQNEAQ (reference sequence). The CDR3 here is CASSPTGSTDTQYF. The CDR3 nucleotides are TGTGCCAGCAGCCCGACAGGGTCAACAGATACGCAGTATTTT.

J is TRBJ2-3 and V is TRBV4-1; 7 nucleotides agree with TRBD1. This CDR3 region has 16 residues. CDR1 and CDR2 from the germline V gene are MGHRA and YSYEKL. With V trimmed by 3 bases and J by 0 bases, 6 bases remained unmatched. The CDR3 protein is CASSQETGLSTDTQYF. DNA of the CDR3: TGCGCCAGCAGCCAGGAGACAGGGTTAAGCACAGATACGCAGTATTTT.

The chain couples TRBV27 to TRBJ1-2, with a weak D call TRBD1 (5 bases). The CDR3 sequence is 14 residues long. V was shortened by 6 bases and J by 4 bases, with 15 bases between the two germline ends. Germline-derived CDR1 and CDR2 are MNHEY and SMNVEV (reference sequence). This chain's CDR3 is CASSVTGGPYGYTF. CDR3 coding DNA: TGTGCCAGCAGCGTCACGGGGGGACCCTATGGCTACACCTTC.

This clone is a singleton in its sample. This chain joins TRBV6-5 and TRBJ2-1, with 8 nucleotides matching TRBD2. CDR1 is MNHEY and CDR2 is SVGAGI in the germline V gene. Unmatched junction bases numbered 4, after V lost 6 bases and J lost 0 bases. The CDR3 contains 15 residues. The CDR3 is CASRRGGPSYNEQFF. The CDR3 DNA sequence: TGTGCCAGCAGGCGCGGGGGGCCCTCCTACAATGAGCAGTTCTTC.

V is TRBV9 and J is TRBJ2-2; 12 positions match TRBD2. The CDR3 spans 16 residues. CDR1 and CDR2 from the germline V gene are SGDLS and YYNGEE. The V gene end was trimmed by 6 bases and the J gene end by 3 bases; junction bases not matched to a gene: 6. The CDR3 spells CASKTSGGGDTGELFF. CDR3 DNA: TGTGCCAGCAAGACTAGCGGGGGCGGGGACACCGGGGAGCTGTTTTTT.

The chain is built from TRBV5-6 and TRBJ2-3; 8 positions agree with TRBD1. Germline trimming cut 0 bases from V and 5 bases from J; bases unmatched to any gene: 5. The germline CDR1 and CDR2 sequences are SGHDT and YYEEEE. The CDR3 is 15 amino acids. The DNA of the CDR3 is TGTGCCAGCAGCTTGGTGGACAGGGAGAGAGATACGCAGTATTTT. Translation: CASSLVDRERDTQYF.